This section outlines one TCR beta chain sequence together with its context. This record comes from a study of blood T cell repertoires in COVID-19. About the research overall: T cells, B-cell-depleted T cells, or PBMCs supplied cDNA or gDNA.

Using immunoSEQ multiplex PCR, the repertoire was profiled, and TCRdb retains in-frame clones only, with some absent. This repertoire shows about 240,000 clones, roughly 80% found once; its top ten account for around 3.3%. The germline CDR1 and CDR2 sequences are SGDLS and YYNGEE. CDR3 length: 17 residues. With 2 bases clipped from V and 5 bases from J, the junction kept 11 bases outside the gene matches. The sample consisted of peripheral blood. This TCR was recovered from a woman aged 18-29 years with acute or convalescent COVID-19. V usage is TRBV9 and J usage is TRBJ2-1; 9 nucleotides match TRBD2. CDR3 nucleotide sequence: TGTGCCAGCAGCGTCCGACCAGCGGGAGGACTAAACAATGAGCAGTTCTTC. This gives the protein CASSVRPAGGLNNEQFF.